This T cell receptor beta chain emerged from a study of blood T cell repertoires in COVID-19. Generated by immunoSEQ multiplex PCR, the TCRdb table keeps only in-frame clones and is missing some. The sample records 200,000 to 300,000 clones, 75% to 90% being singletons. The CDR3 is 14 amino acids. Germline CDR1 reads GTSNPN; CDR2 reads SVGIG (reference sequence). V lost 0 bases, J lost 5 bases, and 10 bases lay in between. The TCR originated in a young man with active or convalescent COVID-19. Sequenced input: peripheral blood. The chain carries TRBV30 and TRBJ1-4; no clear D. Here the CDR3 reads CAWSVPLVNEKLFF. The CDR3, as DNA: TGTGCCTGGAGTGTTCCGTTAGTCAATGAAAAACTGTTTTTT.